This T cell receptor (beta chain) was captured by sequencing in a study of blood T cell repertoires in COVID-19. Background on the study: Collection of acute and convalescent COVID-19 samples took place in the United States, Italy and Spain. T cells, B-cell-depleted T cells, or PBMCs supplied cDNA or gDNA.

Original processing methods: Reference gene primer amplification gave estimated nucleated cell counts. Here immunoSEQ multiplex PCR was the method, and the copy in TCRdb shows in-frame clones only, minus some. The V and J calls and clone size were taken over from that table, and D and trimming were inferred from the DNA. The table shows 75,000 to 80,000 clones, with over 75% occurring only once. The V and J ends lost 3 bases and 2 bases respectively, with 11 bases between them. Germline V gene sequence: CDR1 LNHDA, CDR2 SQIVND (reference sequence). CDR3 length equals 14 residues. The chain links TRBV19 to TRBJ2-7; D might be TRBD2 (6 bases). The material sequenced was peripheral blood. The TCR was taken from a human donor in a cohort sampled during active COVID-19. The CDR3 sequence is CASSIGRGPYEQYF. The DNA for the CDR3 is TGTGCCAGTAGTATTGGGCGGGGTCCCTACGAGCAGTACTTC.